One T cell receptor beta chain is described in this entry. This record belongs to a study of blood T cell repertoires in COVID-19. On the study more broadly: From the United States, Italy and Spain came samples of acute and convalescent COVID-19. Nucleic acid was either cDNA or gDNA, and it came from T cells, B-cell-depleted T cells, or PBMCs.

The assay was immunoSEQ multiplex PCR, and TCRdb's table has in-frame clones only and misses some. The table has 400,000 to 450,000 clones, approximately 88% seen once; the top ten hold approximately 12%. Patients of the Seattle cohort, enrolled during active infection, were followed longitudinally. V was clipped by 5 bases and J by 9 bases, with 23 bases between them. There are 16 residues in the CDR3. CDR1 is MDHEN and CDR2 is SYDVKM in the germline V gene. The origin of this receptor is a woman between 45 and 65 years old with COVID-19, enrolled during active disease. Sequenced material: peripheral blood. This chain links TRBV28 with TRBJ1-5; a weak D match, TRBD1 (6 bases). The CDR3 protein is CASSQYSGQRSLPQHF. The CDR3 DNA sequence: TGTGCCAGCAGTCAGTATTCGGGACAAAGATCACTGCCCCAGCATTTT. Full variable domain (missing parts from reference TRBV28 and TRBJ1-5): DVKVTQSSRYLVKRTGEKVFLECVQDMDHENMFWYRQDPGLGLRLIYFSYDVKMKEKGDIPEGYSVSREKKERFSLILESASTNQTSMYLCASSQYSGQRSLPQHFGDGTRLSIL.